This T cell receptor (beta chain) was sequenced in a study of graft-versus-host responses after intestinal transplantation. V gave up 1 base and J gave up 0 bases, with 7 bases separating them. The CDR3 runs to 15 residues. Germline V gene sequence: CDR1 SGHDN, CDR2 FVKESK. TCRdb's copy holds only in-frame clones and misses some; the assay was immunoSEQ multiplex PCR. The table records roughly 93,000 clones, just under 95% of them present only once. Comment on this clone: The antigen is undetermined.

This clonotype originated in a human donor who received an intestinal transplant. This specimen consisted of unstimulated CD8+ T cells sorted from spleen or lymph node cells, obtained before intestinal transplant. The V gene is TRBV14, the J gene TRBJ2-1; D may be TRBD2 (6 bases). CDR3 nucleotide sequence: TGTGCCAGCAGCCAAGTGGGGGGCTCCTACAATGAGCAGTTCTTC. Its protein is CASSQVGGSYNEQFF.